These 23 T cell receptor beta chains came from one sample sequenced in a study of T cell responses to AZD1222 COVID-19 vaccine (dated by TCRdb to the early 2020s). Interpreted using the paper, the time point label stands for: baseline before first vaccination. Preparation of the library involved the immunoSEQ multiplex PCR assay. TCRdb took over this immuneACCESS table, retaining in-frame rearrangements with V and J assigned. Such tables are incomplete; in checked studies, under half of the missing clones stem from an unresolved V gene, and the remainder is unexplained. The sample table records some 140,000 clones; roughly 90% of these occur just once. The top ten clones comprise roughly 3.1% of the sample. The sample in question was peripheral blood, obtained on day 0 of AZD1222 vaccination. The source is an adult in good health.

The chain links TRBV5-1 to TRBJ1-1; D is unresolved. CDR1 and CDR2 from the germline V gene are SGHRS and YFSETQ. Trimming took 5 bases from V and 1 from J, leaving 12 bases between them. The CDR3 extends over 14 amino acids. CDR3 nucleotide sequence: TGCGCCAGCAGTTTAACCCTCAGGAACACTGAAGCTTTCTTT. It specifies CASSLTLRNTEAFF.

This chain uses TRBV5-1 with TRBJ2-7; D gene ambiguous. Germline values: CDR1 SGHRS, CDR2 YFSETQ. The CDR3 has 12 residues. V shed 4 bases and J shed 3 bases, with 8 bases lying between them. This CDR3 reads CASSMDGYEQYF. The CDR3 nucleotides read TGCGCCAGCAGCATGGACGGCTACGAGCAGTACTTC.

CDR3 residues: CASSLGVYNEQFF. CDR3 sequence (DNA): TGTGCCAGCAGCTTAGGCGTATACAATGAGCAGTTCTTC. The V and J genes are TRBV11-2 and TRBJ2-1; D is unclear. Per germline, CDR1 SGHAT and CDR2 FQNNGV. V lost 1 base and J lost 4, with 5 bases in between. The CDR3 spans 13 residues.

This chain joins TRBV6-5 and TRBJ1-2; 8 bases fit TRBD1. This CDR3 contains 13 residues. Per germline, CDR1 MNHEY and CDR2 SVGAGI. V trimming: 6 bases; J trimming: 4 bases; junction bases outside the gene matches: 4. The CDR3 bases are TGTGCCAGCAGAACCGACAGGGGCTATGGCTACACCTTC. Protein product: CASRTDRGYGYTF.

The CDR3 nucleotides read TGTGCCAGCAGCTTAGGGGGGGACCGTTACACTGAAGCTTTCTTT. Its protein is CASSLGGDRYTEAFF. The genes are TRBV11-2 and TRBJ1-1; D is perhaps TRBD1 (5 bases). The CDR3 sequence is 15 residues long. Germline V gives CDR1 SGHAT, CDR2 FQNNGV. Trimming removed 1 base from V and 3 bases from J, with 12 bases in between.

This chain joins TRBV6-2 or TRBV6-3 and TRBJ2-7; no definite D call. The CDR3 runs to 13 residues. CDR1 MNHEY and CDR2 SVGEGT come from the germline V gene. Between the trimmed V and J ends, which lost 2 bases and 2 bases, there was a span of 7 bases. Here the CDR3 DNA reads TGTGCCAGCAGTTACGGCTGGCCCTACGAGCAGTACTTC. Protein product: CASSYGWPYEQYF.

This chain uses TRBV5-4 with TRBJ1-1; TRBD1 is a possible D gene (6 bases). The germline V gene encodes CDR1 SGHNT and CDR2 YYREEE (reference sequence). Trimming stripped 1 base from V and 4 bases from J, with 8 bases between. The CDR3 is made up of 13 amino acids. CDR3 residues: CASSLTGSTEAFF. CDR3 DNA: TGTGCCAGCAGCTTGACAGGGAGCACTGAAGCTTTCTTT.

The chain couples TRBV19 to TRBJ1-1; a possible D gene is TRBD1 (5 bases). Germline assignment: CDR1 LNHDA and CDR2 SQIVND (reference sequence). Trimming left V 7 bases short and J 1 base short, with 16 bases between. This CDR3 comprises 15 residues. CDR3 coding DNA: TGTGCCAGTACTACCTCGTTGCAGGGGAACACTGAAGCTTTCTTT. Translated: CASTTSLQGNTEAFF. Together with reference TRBV19 and TRBJ1-1, the CDR3 gives the full variable domain: DGGITQSPKYLFRKEGQNVTLSCEQNLNHDAMYWYRQDPGQGLRLIYYSQIVNDFQKGDIAEGYSVSREKKESFPLTVTSAQKNPTAFYLCASTTSLQGNTEAFFGQGTRLTVV.

About this clone itself: This sample also contains other DNA sequences that code for the same CDR3. The chain combines TRBV28 with TRBJ2-5, with unresolved D. The CDR3 spans 13 residues. Germline CDR1 and CDR2: MDHEN and SYDVKM. V shed 1 base and J shed 2 bases, with 5 bases lying between them. CDR3 sequence (DNA): TGTGCCAGCAGTTTATCAGTTCAAGAGACCCAGTACTTC. Its protein product is CASSLSVQETQYF.

The CDR3 region has the DNA TGTGCCAGCAGCGGTGGACAGGGGAGTCAGCCCCAGCATTTT. It yields the protein CASSGGQGSQPQHF. The V call is TRBV2, the J call TRBJ1-5, with 9 bases matching TRBD1. J lost 6 bases, V lost 6 bases, and 6 bases had no gene match. Germline-derived CDR1 and CDR2 are SNHLY and FYNNEI. This CDR3 has 14 residues.

The V and J genes are TRBV10-3 and TRBJ2-7; perhaps TRBD2 as D (6 bases). Germline V gene data show CDR1 as ENHRY and CDR2 as SYGVKD. There are 15 residues in the CDR3. The ends were cut back, 4 bases at V and 3 bases at J, with 16 bases in the middle. The CDR3 nucleotides are TGTGCCATCAGTGGGGGGGTGCGGAGCCGCTACGAGCAGTACTTC. Protein sequence: CAISGGVRSRYEQYF.

The J gene is TRBJ2-7, the V gene TRBV4-3; 12 bases are shared with TRBD2. Trimming cost V 0 bases and J 1 base; bases outside gene matches: 7. CDR1 is LGHNA, CDR2 YSLEER, per germline. This CDR3 has 18 amino acids. CDR3 DNA sequence: TGCGCCAGCAGCCAAGATACTAGCGGGAGGCTAGGTTCCTACGAGCAGTACTTC. This translates into CASSQDTSGRLGSYEQYF.

This sequence joins TRBV7-8 and TRBJ2-5; no clear D. CDR3 length equals 12 residues. CDR1 and CDR2 (germline): SGHVS, FQNEAQ. Between the trimmed V and J ends, which lost 5 bases and 5 bases, there was a span of 9 bases. Here the CDR3 reads CASSPYGETQYF. CDR3 DNA: TGTGCCAGCAGCCCCTACGGGGAGACCCAGTACTTC.

This clone is a singleton in its sample. The chain combines TRBV4-3 with TRBJ2-3, with D unresolved. Trimming removed 1 base from V and 3 bases from J, with 8 bases in between. The CDR3 extends over 14 amino acids. Germline CDR1 LGHNA, CDR2 YSLEER. CDR3 sequence reads: CASSQARLTDTQYF. The CDR3 bases are TGCGCCAGCAGCCAAGCAAGGCTAACAGATACGCAGTATTTT.

The chain carries TRBV19 and TRBJ2-1, with 8 bases lining up with TRBD1. The CDR3 covers 13 residues. CDR1 and CDR2 from the germline V gene are LNHDA and SQIVND (reference sequence). Trimming removed 4 bases from V and 10 bases from J; junction bases left unmatched: 6. CDR3 region: CASSTQGQDEQFF. For the CDR3, the DNA is TGTGCCAGTAGTACGCAGGGACAGGACGAGCAGTTCTTC.

The chain carries TRBV30 and TRBJ1-1; D ambiguous. V gave up 3 bases and J gave up 1 base, with 9 bases separating them. Germline assignment: CDR1 GTSNPN and CDR2 SVGIG (reference sequence). CDR3 length: 13 amino acids. CDR3: CAWRLQPNTEAFF. CDR3 sequence (DNA): TGTGCCTGGAGACTACAACCGAACACTGAAGCTTTCTTT.

As DNA, the CDR3 is TGTGCCACTAGGTGGACCGACTCTGGGGCCAACGTCCTGACTTTC. It codes for CATRWTDSGANVLTF. The rearrangement uses TRBV19 and TRBJ2-6, with D uncertain. Germline CDR1 is LNHDA and CDR2 is SQIVND (reference sequence). The CDR3 runs 15 residues. V was clipped by 10 bases and J by 0 bases, with 13 bases between them.

The V and J genes are TRBV27 and TRBJ1-1; 9 bases align to TRBD1. The CDR3 consists of 14 residues. V shed 5 bases and J 4 bases; nucleotides not matched to a gene: 5. Germline V CDR1 and CDR2: MNHEY, SMNVEV (reference sequence). For the CDR3, the DNA is TGTGCCAGCAGTGCCCAGACAGGGGGCACTGAAGCTTTCTTT. As protein: CASSAQTGGTEAFF.

This clone was recorded only once. The chain employs TRBV25-1 and TRBJ1-4; TRBD1 is a possible D gene (5 bases). Trimming removed 5 bases from V and 3 bases from J, with 13 bases in between. The V gene's germline CDR1 is MGHDK and CDR2 SYGVNS. The length of the CDR3 is 15 residues. The CDR3 is CASSTSGGANEKLFF. CDR3 sequence (DNA): TGTGCCAGCAGTACCTCCGGGGGAGCTAATGAAAAACTGTTTTTT.

The chain carries TRBV6-8 and TRBJ1-1; D is uncertain. Deletions cut 3 bases from V and 1 base from J, with 12 bases between. This CDR3 is 15 amino acids long. CDR1 is MNHGY, CDR2 SAAAGT, per germline. As DNA, the CDR3 is TGTGCCAGCAGTTATGCCGGTGGGCAGAACACTGAAGCTTTCTTT. Protein: CASSYAGGQNTEAFF.

The DNA of the CDR3 is TGTGCCATCAGGGACAGGGGGCCGGAGACCCAGTACTTC. Protein product: CAIRDRGPETQYF. The chain is built from TRBV10-3 and TRBJ2-5; 11 bases agree with TRBD1. Unmatched junction bases numbered 2, after V lost 6 bases and J lost 5 bases. CDR1 and CDR2 from the germline V gene are ENHRY and SYGVKD. This CDR3 spans 13 amino acids.

The chain is built from TRBV19 and TRBJ2-7, with 12 nucleotides matching TRBD2. The CDR3 runs 13 residues. Germline CDR1 reads LNHDA; CDR2 reads SQIVND (reference sequence). With 10 bases clipped from V and 5 bases from J, the junction kept 6 bases outside the gene matches. The CDR3 spells CATRTSGTNEQYF. The CDR3 region has the DNA TGTGCCACTCGGACTAGCGGGACGAACGAGCAGTACTTC. Filled out from reference TRBV19 and TRBJ2-7, the complete variable domain reads DGGITQSPKYLFRKEGQNVTLSCEQNLNHDAMYWYRQDPGQGLRLIYYSQIVNDFQKGDIAEGYSVSREKKESFPLTVTSAQKNPTAFYLCATRTSGTNEQYFGPGTRLTVT.

The chain is built from TRBV24-1 and TRBJ1-6, with D tentatively TRBD1 (6 bases). The CDR3 totals 16 residues. CDR1 is KGHDR and CDR2 is SFDVKD in the germline V gene. Trimming shortened V by 2 bases and J by 10 bases, and 17 bases separated the two germline ends. The CDR3 nucleotides read TGTGCCACCAGTGATTCGTTACAGGGAGAGGACTCACCCCTCCACTTT. Translated: CATSDSLQGEDSPLHF.